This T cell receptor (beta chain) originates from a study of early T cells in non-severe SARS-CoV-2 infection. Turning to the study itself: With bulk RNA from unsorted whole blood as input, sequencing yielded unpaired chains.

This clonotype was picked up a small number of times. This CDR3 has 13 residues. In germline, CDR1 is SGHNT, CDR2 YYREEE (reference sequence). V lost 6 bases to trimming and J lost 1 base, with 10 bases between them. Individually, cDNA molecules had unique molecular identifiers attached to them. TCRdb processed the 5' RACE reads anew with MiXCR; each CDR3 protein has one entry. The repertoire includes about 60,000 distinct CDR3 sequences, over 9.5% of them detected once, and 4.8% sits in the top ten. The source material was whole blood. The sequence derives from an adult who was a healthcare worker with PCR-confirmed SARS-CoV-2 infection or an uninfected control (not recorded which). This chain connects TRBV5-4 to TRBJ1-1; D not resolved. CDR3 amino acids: CASTQGRNTEAFF. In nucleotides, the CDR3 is TGTGCCAGCACCCAAGGCAGGAACACTGAAGCTTTCTTT.